This T cell receptor beta chain was profiled in a study of a mutant IDH1 vaccine in newly diagnosed glioma. Overall study context: The patients were given eight vaccinations, one each in weeks 1, 3, 5, 7, 11, 15, 19 and 23. Treatment recipients were approximately 62% male and roughly 38% female, and their mean age was around 40 years.

Time point indicated: week 5, during vaccination. Every single dose of the vaccine, 300 ug of mutant IDH1 20-mer peptide, came with topical imiquimod. About this clone itself: What it binds is not known.

Profiled with immunoSEQ multiplex PCR; TCRdb holds only in-frame clones, not every one. The table includes about 58,000 clones, about 88% detected once. Material: PBMCs, obtained from a glioma patient whose treatment included an IDH1 peptide vaccine. This clonotype was sampled from a woman aged 50 to 60 with glioma.

CDR3 region: CATKQGRMVTEAFF. In DNA form, the CDR3 reads TGTGCCACCAAACAGGGGAGGATGGTCACTGAAGCTTTCTTT. The chain couples TRBV27 to TRBJ1-1; 7 nucleotides agree with TRBD1. This CDR3 comprises 14 residues. The germline V gene has CDR1 MNHEY and CDR2 SMNVEV (reference sequence). V shed 10 bases and J 4 bases; nucleotides not matched to a gene: 12.